This T cell receptor beta chain came from a study of blood T cell repertoires in COVID-19. Study as a whole: Spain, Italy and the United States supplied samples that represented acute and convalescent COVID-19.

Between the trimmed V and J ends, which lost 2 bases and 0 bases, there was a span of 12 bases. CDR1 KGHDR and CDR2 SFDVKD come from the germline V gene. The CDR3 spans 17 residues. Original analysis: Researchers report that nucleated cell counts were estimated from reference gene primer amplification. Produced via immunoSEQ multiplex PCR; TCRdb's table is partial and in-frame only. V, J and clone size are those of that table, while D and trimming were read from the DNA. The sample includes tens of thousands of clones, about nine tenths of them seen just once. The chain couples TRBV24-1 to TRBJ2-2; D is perhaps TRBD2 (6 bases). Sample: peripheral blood. The sequence was collected from a human donor in a cohort sampled during active COVID-19. The donor label of this sample is uncertain. CDR3 in amino acids: CATSDSGARSNTGELFF. The CDR3 bases are TGTGCCACCAGTGATTCGGGAGCCAGATCGAACACCGGGGAGCTGTTTTTT.